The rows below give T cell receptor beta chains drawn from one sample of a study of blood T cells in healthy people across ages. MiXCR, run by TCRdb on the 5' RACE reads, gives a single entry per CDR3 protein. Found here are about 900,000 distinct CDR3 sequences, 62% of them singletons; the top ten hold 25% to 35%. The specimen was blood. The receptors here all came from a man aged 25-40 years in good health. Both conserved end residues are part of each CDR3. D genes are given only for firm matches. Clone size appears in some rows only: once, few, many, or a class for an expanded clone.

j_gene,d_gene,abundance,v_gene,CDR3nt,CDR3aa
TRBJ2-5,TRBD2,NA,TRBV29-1,TGCAGCGTCGAACTAGCGGGAGGAATTAATGAGCAGTACTTC,CSVELAGGINEQYF
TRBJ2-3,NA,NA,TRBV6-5,TGTGCCAGCAGGAAGCTAGGGTCTTCCACAGATACGCAGTATTTT,CASRKLGSSTDTQYF
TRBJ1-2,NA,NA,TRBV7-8,TGTGCCAGCAGCTTCCGGGAAAGAGGGGTCTATGGCTACACCTTC,CASSFRERGVYGYTF
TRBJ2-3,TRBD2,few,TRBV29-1,TGCAGCGTTGAGGGTCTAGCGGGGGTCGGAGATACGCAGTATTTT,CSVEGLAGVGDTQYF
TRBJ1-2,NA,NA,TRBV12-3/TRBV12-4,TGTGCCAGCAGTTTCCTGACAGAGAACTATGGCTACACCTTC,CASSFLTENYGYTF
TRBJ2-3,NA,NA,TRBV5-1,TGCGCCAGCAGCTTGGTCGGGGACACGACCGCAGATACGCAGTATTTT,CASSLVGDTTADTQYF
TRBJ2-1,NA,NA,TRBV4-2,TGTGCCAGCAGCCAAGAACGGTGGGGATCCTACAATGAGCAGTTCTTC,CASSQERWGSYNEQFF
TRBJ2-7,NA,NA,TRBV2,TGTGCCAGCAGTGAAGGAGGGGTCGAGCAGTACTTC,CASSEGGVEQYF
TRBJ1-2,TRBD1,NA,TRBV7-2,TGTGCCAGCAGCTTCAGTGACAGGGATGGCTACACCTTC,CASSFSDRDGYTF
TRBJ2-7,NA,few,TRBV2,TGTGCCAGTGGCCGGGCCCCTCCTCACGAGCAGTACTTC,CASGRAPPHEQYF
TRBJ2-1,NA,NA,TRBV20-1,TGCAGTGCTAGCGAGGGGAGTGAGCAGTTCTTC,CSASEGSEQFF
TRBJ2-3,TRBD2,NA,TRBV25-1,TGTGCCAGCAGTGAATTCGGGCTAGCGGGGGGACCAACGACTAGCACAGATACGCAGTATTTT,CASSEFGLAGGPTTSTDTQYF
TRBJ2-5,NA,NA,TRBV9,TGTGCCAGCAGCTCACTCGCGGGGCTGGAGACCCAGTACTTC,CASSSLAGLETQYF
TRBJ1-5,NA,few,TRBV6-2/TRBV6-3,TGTGCCAGCAATACAAGACAGAGCAATCAGCCCCAGCATTTT,CASNTRQSNQPQHF
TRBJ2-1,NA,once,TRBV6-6,TGTACCAGCAGTTACTCTAGCTCCTACAATGAGCAGTTCTTC,CTSSYSSSYNEQFF
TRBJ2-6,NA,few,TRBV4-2,TGTGCCAGCAGCCAAGGGGGCACTGGGGCCAACGTCCTGACTTTC,CASSQGGTGANVLTF
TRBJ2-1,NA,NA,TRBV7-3,TGTGCCAGCAGCCCAAGACTAGAACCTCGTGAGCAGTTCTTC,CASSPRLEPREQFF
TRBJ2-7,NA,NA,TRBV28,TGTGCCAGCAGTTTATCGACTCGCTCCTACAATGAGCAGTACTTC,CASSLSTRSYNEQYF
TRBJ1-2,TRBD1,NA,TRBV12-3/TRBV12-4,TGTGCCAGCAGTTTGTCCGGGACAGGCCGATGGGGGGGCTACACCTTC,CASSLSGTGRWGGYTF
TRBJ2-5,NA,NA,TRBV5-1,TGCGCCAGCAGCCCAACGTTCCAAGAGACCCAGTACTTC,CASSPTFQETQYF
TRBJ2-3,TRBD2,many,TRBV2,TGTGCCAGCAGTCCTCTGGCGGGGGGGGGAGATACGCAGTATTTT,CASSPLAGGGDTQYF
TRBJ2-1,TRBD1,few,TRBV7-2,TGTGCCAGCAGCCCCGGGGACAGGATTTCCTACAATGAGCAGTTCTTC,CASSPGDRISYNEQFF
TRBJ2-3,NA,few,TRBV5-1,TGCGCCAGCAGCTCCTCGGCGGGAGATACGCAGTATTTT,CASSSSAGDTQYF
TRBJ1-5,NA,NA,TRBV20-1,TGCAGTGCTACGACGGAGTATAGCAATCAGCCCCAGCATTTT,CSATTEYSNQPQHF
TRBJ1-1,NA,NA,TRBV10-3,TGTGCCATCAGTGTGGGGGGGATGAACACTGAAGCTTTCTTT,CAISVGGMNTEAFF
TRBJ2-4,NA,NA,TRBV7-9,TGTGCCAGCAGCTTAAGGCTAGGGTCCGCCAAAAACATTCAGTACTTC,CASSLRLGSAKNIQYF
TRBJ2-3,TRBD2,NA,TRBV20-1,TGCAGTGCTGGAGCGGGGGGGGCAGATACGCAGTATTTT,CSAGAGGADTQYF
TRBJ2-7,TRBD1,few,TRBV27,TGTGCCAGCAGTTTAACCGGGACAGTGCGGGACGAGCAGTACTTC,CASSLTGTVRDEQYF
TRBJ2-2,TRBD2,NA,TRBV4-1,TGCGCCAGCAGCCCTCCTAGCGGAGGAGGGAGGGAGCTGTTTTTT,CASSPPSGGGRELFF
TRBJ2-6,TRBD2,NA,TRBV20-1,TGCAGTGCTCGGACTAGCGGGGGGACTGGGGCCAACGTCCTGACTTTC,CSARTSGGTGANVLTF
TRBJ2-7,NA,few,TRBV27,TGTGCCAGCACCCTGTATGGTGGTACCTACGAGCAGTACTTC,CASTLYGGTYEQYF
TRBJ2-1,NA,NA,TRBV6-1,TGTGCCAGCAGTGAATTCGAGGGGGGGCCCTACAATGAGCAGTTCTTC,CASSEFEGGPYNEQFF
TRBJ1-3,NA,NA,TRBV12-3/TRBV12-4,TGTGCCAGCAGTTTTCAGGGGTCTGGAAACACCATATATTTT,CASSFQGSGNTIYF
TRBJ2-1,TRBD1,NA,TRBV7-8,TGTGCCAGCAGCTTAGTAGTTACAGGGGATGAGCAGTTCTTC,CASSLVVTGDEQFF
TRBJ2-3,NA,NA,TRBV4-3,TGCGCCAGCAGCCAATTAACAACAGATACGCAGTATTTT,CASSQLTTDTQYF
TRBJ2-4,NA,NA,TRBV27,TGTGCCAGCAGAGTGCGTGGGGGCCCCCAAAACATTCAGTACTTC,CASRVRGGPQNIQYF
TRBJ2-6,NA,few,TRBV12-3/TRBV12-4,TGTGCCAGCAGTGATCCGGGACGTTCGAGCTCTGGGGCCAACGTCCTGACTTTC,CASSDPGRSSSGANVLTF
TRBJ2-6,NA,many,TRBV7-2,TGTGCCAGCAGCCTACCACTCTCTGGGGCCAACGTCCTGACTTTC,CASSLPLSGANVLTF
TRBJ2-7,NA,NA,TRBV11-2,TGTGCCAGCAGCTTAGAAGAACAATACTCCTACGAGCAGTACTTC,CASSLEEQYSYEQYF
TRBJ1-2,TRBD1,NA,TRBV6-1,TGTGCCAGCGGATCGGGCGCAGGGGGCAATGGCTACACCTTC,CASGSGAGGNGYTF
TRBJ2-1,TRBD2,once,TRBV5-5,TGTGCCAGCAGCTTGAGACTAGCGGCCTCTAATGAGCAGTTCTTC,CASSLRLAASNEQFF
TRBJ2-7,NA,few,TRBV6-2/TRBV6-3,TGTGCCAGCAGTTTTCAATACGAGCAGTACTTC,CASSFQYEQYF
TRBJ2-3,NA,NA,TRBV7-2,TGTGCCAGCAGCCCCGCCCGGGCTACCACAGATACGCAGTATTTT,CASSPARATTDTQYF
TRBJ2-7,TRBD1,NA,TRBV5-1,TGCGCCAGCAGCTTGGGGGGACAGTTAGTCTCCTACGAGCAGTACTTC,CASSLGGQLVSYEQYF
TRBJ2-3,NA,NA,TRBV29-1,TGCAGCGTTGAAGGTGGATCCCGCACAGATACGCAGTATTTT,CSVEGGSRTDTQYF
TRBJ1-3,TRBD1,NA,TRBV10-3,TGTGCCATCGGTGAGTGGACAGGGCTAACGGAGGGAAACACCATATATTTT,CAIGEWTGLTEGNTIYF
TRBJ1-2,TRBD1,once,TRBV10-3,TGTGCCATCAGGGTTGGACAGGGGGATCATGGCTACACCTTC,CAIRVGQGDHGYTF
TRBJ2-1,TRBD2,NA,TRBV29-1,TGCAGCGCCAGCGGGGGGGCCAATCGGTACAATGAGCAGTTCTTC,CSASGGANRYNEQFF
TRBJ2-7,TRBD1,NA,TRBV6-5,TGTGCCAGCTTGGCGCTCACAGGGGGGTACTTCAAGCAGTACTTC,CASLALTGGYFKQYF
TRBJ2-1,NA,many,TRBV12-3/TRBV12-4,TGTGCCAGCAGTTACTTCCTTGGGGATGAGCAGTTCTTC,CASSYFLGDEQFF
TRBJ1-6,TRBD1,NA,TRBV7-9,TGTGCCAGCAGCGGGGAGGGGGCGAATTCACCCCTCCACTTT,CASSGEGANSPLHF
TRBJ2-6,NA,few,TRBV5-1,TGCGCCAGCAGCCTGGAAGGGGACGGGGCCAACGTCCTGACTTTC,CASSLEGDGANVLTF
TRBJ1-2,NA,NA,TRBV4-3,TGCGCCAGCAGCCAAGATACGCTCAGCTATGGCTACACCTTC,CASSQDTLSYGYTF
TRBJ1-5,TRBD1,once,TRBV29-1,TGCAGCGCACGACAGGGGACGGGGCAGCCCCAGCATTTT,CSARQGTGQPQHF
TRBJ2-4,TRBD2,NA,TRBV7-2,TGTGCCAGCAGCTCTGGACTAGCGCGGACCCTAGCCAAAAACATTCAGTACTTC,CASSSGLARTLAKNIQYF
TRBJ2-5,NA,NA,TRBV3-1,TGTGCCAGCAGCCAATCTGTTGAGGGGACCCAGTACTTC,CASSQSVEGTQYF
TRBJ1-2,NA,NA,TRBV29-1,TGCAGCGTTGACTATGGAGACTATGGCTACACCTTC,CSVDYGDYGYTF
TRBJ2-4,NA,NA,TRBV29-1,TGCAGCGTTGTTACCCGGGAAGGGGCCAAAAACATTCAGTACTTC,CSVVTREGAKNIQYF
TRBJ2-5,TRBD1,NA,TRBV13,TGTGCCAGCAGCTTAATGACAGGGGTTAGGGAGCAGTACTTC,CASSLMTGVREQYF
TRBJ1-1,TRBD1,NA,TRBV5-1,TGCGCCAGCAGCGAACAGGGGACCACTGAAGCTTTCTTT,CASSEQGTTEAFF